Presented here are 29 T cell receptor beta chains from one specimen sequenced in a study of T cells in Graves' hyperthyroidism and ophthalmopathy. RNA transcripts gave rise to amplified TCR beta CDR3 regions. RT-PCR in the first round (using the HTBI primer set) targeted the TCR CDR3. Each CDR3 protein is one row after TCRdb ran MiXCR on the multiplex PCR reads. The sample consists of roughly 290,000 distinct CDR3 sequences, over 15% of them appearing once. Sequences were obtained from blood. Every receptor here comes from a woman in her sixties with Graves' ophthalmopathy.

The chain recombines TRBV6-2 or TRBV6-3 with TRBJ1-2; D remains unclear. V shed 8 bases and J shed 1 base, with 5 bases lying between them. Germline V CDR1 and CDR2: MNHEY, SVGEGT. The CDR3 runs 11 residues. The CDR3 DNA follows: TGTGCCAGCGCGAATAACTATGGCTACACCTTC. This translates into CASANNYGYTF.

V gene TRBV20-1 combines with J gene TRBJ1-6; a possible D gene is TRBD1 (5 bases). V gave up 6 bases and J gave up 6 bases, with 18 bases separating them. Germline lookup yields CDR1 DFQATT and CDR2 SNEGSKA (reference sequence). This CDR3 spans 15 amino acids. CDR3 residues: CSANVPFGGNSPLHF. CDR3 nucleotide sequence: TGCAGTGCCAACGTCCCTTTCGGGGGTAATTCACCCCTCCACTTT.

This clonotype has only a few counts. The rearrangement joins TRBV20-1 to TRBJ2-5, with TRBD1 as a possible D gene (6 bases). Trimming took off 8 bases at V and 5 bases at J, with 18 bases between the two ends. The CDR3 spans 13 residues. CDR1 is DFQATT, CDR2 SNEGSKA, per germline (reference sequence). The CDR3 coding sequence is TGCAGTAATAAGGGGATGGGGGCGGAGACCCAGTACTTC. This encodes CSNKGMGAETQYF.

This clonotype was recorded many times. The rearrangement links TRBV28 to TRBJ1-2; D remains unclear. With 3 bases removed from V and 2 bases from J, the gap between germline ends came to 13 bases. CDR1 and CDR2 (germline): MDHEN, SYDVKM. The CDR3 is 15 amino acids. The CDR3 spells CASSFLPQANYGYTF. The CDR3, as DNA: TGTGCCAGCAGTTTCCTCCCCCAGGCCAACTATGGCTACACCTTC.

This clonotype was detected many times. This chain links TRBV9 with TRBJ2-2; D possibly matches TRBD1 or TRBD2 (5 bases each). There are 16 residues in the CDR3. Germline CDR1 SGDLS, CDR2 YYNGEE. Trimming left V 4 bases short and J 5 bases short, with 18 bases between. Written as DNA, the CDR3 is TGTGCCAGCAGCAACAGCCCGGGACCTCCGACCGGGGAGCTGTTTTTT. As protein: CASSNSPGPPTGELFF.

This clonotype was found many times. The rearrangement links TRBV6-1 to TRBJ2-7; D not resolved. Germline CDR1 and CDR2: MNHNS and SASEGT. V shed 6 bases and J shed 6 bases, with 12 bases lying between them. This CDR3 is 12 amino acids long. The CDR3 DNA reads TGTGCCAGCAGACATCAAACCCTCGAGCAGTACTTC. This gives the protein CASRHQTLEQYF.

This clonotype was picked up a small number of times. The V gene is TRBV9, the J gene TRBJ2-2, with TRBD2 matching 8 bases. CDR3 length: 16 residues. The germline V gene has CDR1 SGDLS and CDR2 YYNGEE. The J segment lost 2 bases and the V segment lost 4 bases, leaving 7 bases of the junction unmatched. CDR3 amino acids: CASSPRTSLNTGELFF. The CDR3 DNA sequence: TGTGCCAGCAGCCCTCGGACTAGCCTAAACACCGGGGAGCTGTTTTTT.

This clonotype was counted at least ten times. The chain links TRBV3-1 to TRBJ1-1, with D possibly being TRBD1 (6 bases). Germline V gene sequence: CDR1 LGHDT, CDR2 YNNKEL (reference sequence). The CDR3 loop spans 15 amino acids. Trimming removed 1 base from V and 3 bases from J, with 12 bases in between. The CDR3 coding sequence is TGTGCCAGCAGCCAAGTCCCAGGGGTTGACACTGAAGCTTTCTTT. It specifies CASSQVPGVDTEAFF.

J is TRBJ2-2 and V is TRBV19; perhaps TRBD2 as D (5 bases). Per the germline V gene, CDR1 is LNHDA and CDR2 is SQIVND (reference sequence). The CDR3 extends over 14 amino acids. V gave up 6 bases and J gave up 7 bases, with 15 bases separating them. DNA of the CDR3: TGTGCCAGTAGCCCCAACCGAGGGAACGGGGAGCTGTTTTTT. It translates to CASSPNRGNGELFF.

The table lists this clonotype with many counts. The chain carries TRBV7-3 and TRBJ2-1, with 8 bases aligning to TRBD2. With 5 bases clipped from V and 0 bases from J, the junction kept 9 bases outside the gene matches. The CDR3 contains 17 residues. Germline assignment: CDR1 SGHTA and CDR2 FQGTGA. Here the CDR3 reads CASSPRLALSSYNEQFF. CDR3 nucleotide sequence: TGTGCCAGCAGCCCCAGACTAGCGTTGAGCTCCTACAATGAGCAGTTCTTC.

The sample holds one count of this clonotype. V is TRBV18 and J is TRBJ1-1, with D hard to call. From germline, CDR1 is KGHSH and CDR2 LQKENI. The CDR3 totals 13 residues. Trimming removed 2 bases from V and 1 base from J, with 5 bases in between. The CDR3 reads CASSPKTNTEAFF. CDR3 nucleotides: TGTGCCAGCTCACCAAAGACGAACACTGAAGCTTTCTTT.

This clonotype was seen more than once but under ten times. This may come from a read error, since a much larger clone is one base off. V is TRBV12-3 or TRBV12-4 and J is TRBJ1-1; D is unclear. Trimming stripped 5 bases from V and 2 bases from J, with 12 bases between. The CDR3 sequence is 14 residues long. The CDR3 DNA sequence: TGTGCCAGCAGTCCCGAGGTCGTAAACACTGAAGCTTTCTTT. This codes for CASSPEVVNTEAFF.

This chain uses TRBV7-2 with TRBJ1-2; 11 bases are a match to TRBD1. J lost 7 bases, V lost 5 bases, and 6 bases had no gene match. This CDR3 comprises 14 residues. Germline lookup yields CDR1 SGHTA and CDR2 FQGNSA. The CDR3 here is CASSPGQGAPGYTF. CDR3 in DNA: TGTGCCAGCAGCCCCGGACAGGGGGCGCCTGGCTACACCTTC.

This clonotype was found many times. The CDR3 protein is CASSKGSQNTEAFF. The DNA for the CDR3 is TGTGCCAGCAGTAAGGGCAGCCAGAACACTGAAGCTTTCTTT. The chain combines TRBV27 with TRBJ1-1; D gene uncertain. V lost 5 bases and J lost 1, with 11 bases in between. CDR3 length: 14 amino acids. The germline gives CDR1 MNHEY, CDR2 SMNVEV (reference sequence).

At least ten counts were recorded for this clonotype. This chain joins TRBV28 and TRBJ1-4; a weak D match, TRBD1 (5 bases). CDR1 MDHEN and CDR2 SYDVKM come from the germline V gene. Deletions cut 3 bases from V and 13 bases from J, with 18 bases between. This CDR3 region has 14 residues. CDR3 residues: CASSFGAAAPSLFF. CDR3 DNA: TGTGCCAGCAGTTTCGGGGCGGCAGCCCCTTCACTGTTTTTT.

This clonotype was observed many times. V and J are TRBV4-3 and TRBJ1-4; D is undetermined. Trimming removed 2 bases at V and 4 bases at J, with 20 bases between. There are 18 residues in the CDR3. CDR1 LGHNA and CDR2 YSLEER come from the germline V gene. The CDR3 bases are TGCGCCAGCAGCCAATCGGTTCTGCGGGGAAGGATTAATGAAAAACTGTTTTTT. It codes for CASSQSVLRGRINEKLFF.

This chain links TRBV20-1 with TRBJ2-5; the D gene is possibly TRBD2 (7 bases). With 3 bases removed from V and 5 bases from J, the gap between germline ends came to 22 bases. The CDR3 sequence is 16 residues long. Germline CDR1 and CDR2: DFQATT and SNEGSKA (reference sequence). The CDR3 DNA is TGCAGTGCTAGTCAGCTGGGAGGGGGGGCGTACGAGACCCAGTACTTC. This translates into CSASQLGGGAYETQYF.

There are many counts of this clonotype. J is TRBJ1-1 and V is TRBV29-1; D perhaps matches TRBD1 (5 bases). Germline V CDR1 and CDR2: SQVTM, ANQGSEA. The CDR3 is 10 amino acids. Trimming stripped 3 bases from V and 11 bases from J, with 10 bases between. As DNA, the CDR3 is TGCAGCGTTGATCAGGGTGGGGCTTTCTTT. This translates into CSVDQGGAFF.

This clonotype was seen repeatedly, ten times or more. This chain uses TRBV27 with TRBJ2-7, with no clear D. The CDR3 spans 14 residues. CDR1 and CDR2 from the germline V gene are MNHEY and SMNVEV (reference sequence). Trimming shortened V by 6 bases and J by 3 bases, and 15 bases separated the two germline ends. The CDR3 loop reads CASSLSWGNYEQYF. As DNA, the CDR3 is TGTGCCAGCAGCCTGAGTTGGGGAAACTACGAGCAGTACTTC.

V is TRBV6-1 and J is TRBJ1-5; 7 positions agree with TRBD1. CDR1 and CDR2 (germline): MNHNS, SASEGT. Trimming cost V 2 bases and J 2 bases; bases outside gene matches: 12. The CDR3 length is 18 residues. CDR3 sequence reads: CASSERAATGLGNQPQHF. In nucleotides, the CDR3 is TGTGCCAGCAGTGAAAGGGCGGCGACAGGGCTTGGCAATCAGCCCCAGCATTTT.

This clonotype has just a few counts. This chain joins TRBV6-4 and TRBJ2-2; perhaps D is TRBD1 or TRBD2 (5 bases each). The germline V gene encodes CDR1 MRHNA and CDR2 SNTAGT. Deletions cut 5 bases from V and 1 base from J, with 8 bases between. The CDR3 is 14 amino acids. Written as DNA, the CDR3 is TGTGCCAGCAGTTTGGGGGAGAACACCGGGGAGCTGTTTTTT. It codes for CASSLGENTGELFF.

This clonotype came up many times. The chain combines TRBV7-8 with TRBJ1-5, with D uncertain. The CDR3 has 17 amino acids. In germline, CDR1 is SGHVS, CDR2 FQNEAQ. V lost 1 base and J 2 bases, leaving 15 bases between the germline ends. CDR3 residues: CASSLGAWTLGNQPQHF. The CDR3 bases are TGTGCCAGCAGCTTAGGGGCGTGGACGTTAGGCAATCAGCCCCAGCATTTT.

There are a few counts of this clonotype. J is TRBJ1-6 and V is TRBV4-3; D gene uncertain. V shed 0 bases and J shed 11 bases, with 11 bases lying between them. Germline lookup yields CDR1 LGHNA and CDR2 YSLEER. The CDR3 extends over 14 amino acids. The CDR3 loop reads CASSQDTRQTPLHF. Written as DNA, the CDR3 is TGCGCCAGCAGCCAAGATACAAGGCAAACACCCCTCCACTTT.

This clonotype was observed a single time. One base away lies a much larger clone, so this may be a sequencing read error. Likely a read error: the CDR3 ends without its conserved phenylalanine or tryptophan. The genes are TRBV9 and TRBJ2-7, with 10 nucleotides matching TRBD1. Germline assignment: CDR1 SGDLS and CDR2 YYNGEE. Losses at the gene ends were 0 bases for V and 3 bases for J; bases not matched to a gene: 3. This CDR3 region has 15 residues. DNA of the CDR3: TGTGCCAGCAGCGTAGAGGGACAGGGGTTCTACGAGCAGTACCTC. This gives the protein CASSVEGQGFYEQYL.

This clonotype showed up many times. The V and J genes are TRBV2 and TRBJ1-6; TRBD1 matches at 11 bases. The CDR3 extends over 15 amino acids. Germline V gene data show CDR1 as SNHLY and CDR2 as FYNNEI. V shed 3 bases, J shed 10 bases, and the junction held 5 bases outside the gene matches. The CDR3 DNA reads as TGTGCCAGCAGTGATTTCGGACAGGGGGCCTCACCCCTCCACTTT. This sequence encodes CASSDFGQGASPLHF.

Ten or more counts support this clonotype. V is TRBV30 and J is TRBJ2-7; the match to TRBD1 covers 7 bases. The V and J ends lost 4 bases and 1 base, in that order; junction bases with no gene match: 4. The CDR3 sequence is 13 residues long. Germline CDR1 GTSNPN, CDR2 SVGIG (reference sequence). This chain's CDR3 is CAWTGTASYEQYF. The CDR3 nucleotides read TGTGCCTGGACCGGGACAGCTTCCTACGAGCAGTACTTC.

This clonotype was seen repeatedly, ten times or more. This chain links TRBV3-1 with TRBJ1-2; D uncertain. Germline V CDR1 and CDR2: LGHDT, YNNKEL (reference sequence). CDR3 length: 12 residues. With 0 bases removed from V and 7 bases from J, the gap between germline ends came to 6 bases. CDR3 sequence: CASSQDVRGYTF. For the CDR3, the DNA is TGTGCCAGCAGCCAAGATGTCCGTGGCTACACCTTC.

This clonotype was detected many times. The chain carries TRBV5-5 and TRBJ2-2; no definite D call. This CDR3 comprises 13 residues. In germline, CDR1 is SGHKS, CDR2 YYEKEE (reference sequence). Trimming left V 4 bases short and J 7 bases short, with 11 bases between. The CDR3 sequence is CASSLSSGGELFF. For the CDR3, the DNA is TGTGCCAGCAGCCTAAGCAGTGGCGGGGAGCTGTTTTTT.

This clonotype was observed many times. The CDR3 is CASSEALRQGGYTF. The DNA for the CDR3 is TGTGCCAGCAGTGAAGCGCTTCGACAGGGGGGCTACACCTTC. This sequence joins TRBV2 and TRBJ1-2; 8 bases match TRBD1. Germline CDR1 reads SNHLY; CDR2 reads FYNNEI. The V and J ends lost 0 bases and 8 bases, in that order; junction bases with no gene match: 5. The CDR3 length is 14 residues.